A selection of T cell receptor beta chains follows, all from one sample in a study of graft-versus-host responses after intestinal transplantation. The data were produced by immunoSEQ multiplex PCR, yet TCRdb's version contains in-frame clones alone and is incomplete. Of about 88,000 clones in the sample, roughly 92% were seen once. These receptors have no identified antigens. The input for sequencing was unstimulated CD4+ T cells sorted from spleen or lymph node cells, taken before intestinal transplant. These receptors were taken from a human donor who received an intestinal transplant. Each CDR3 is given without its conserved first and last residue. Each record gives: J gene, V gene, clone size, CDR3 length, CDR3 protein. Size is stated for part of the rows, as once, few or many counts, or as a class when the clone is expanded.

J: TRBJ2-5; V: TRBV5-1; size: once; length: 11; CDR3: ASSLAFEETQY
J: TRBJ2-5; V: TRBV2; size: NA; length: 11; CDR3: ASSEGGQETQY
J: TRBJ2-4; V: TRBV6-5; size: NA; length: 13; CDR3: ASSYSGASKNIQY
J: TRBJ1-2; V: TRBV7-9; size: NA; length: 11; CDR3: ASSLGGGDGYT
J: TRBJ1-1; V: TRBV5-1; size: NA; length: 12; CDR3: ASSSGQPDTEAF
J: TRBJ2-2; V: TRBV7-2; size: NA; length: 16; CDR3: ASSLVRGQYSGTGELF
J: TRBJ1-1; V: TRBV6-5; size: NA; length: 11; CDR3: ASRPDVSTEAF
J: TRBJ2-6; V: TRBV9; size: NA; length: 13; CDR3: ASTFTHSGANVLT
J: TRBJ2-1; V: TRBV5-1; size: NA; length: 12; CDR3: ASSLVVSGGWEF
J: TRBJ2-2; V: TRBV19; size: NA; length: 11; CDR3: ASSSWNTGELF
J: TRBJ2-7; V: TRBV7-9; size: NA; length: 11; CDR3: ASSLAARGEQY
J: TRBJ2-7; V: TRBV7-6; size: once; length: 10; CDR3: ASSLGGEEQY
J: TRBJ2-7; V: TRBV9; size: NA; length: 9; CDR3: ASSETGDQY
J: TRBJ2-1; V: TRBV15; size: NA; length: 14; CDR3: ATSRDPPGSYNEQF
J: TRBJ2-2; V: TRBV10-3; size: NA; length: 14; CDR3: AISDAGQGLTGELF
J: TRBJ2-5; V: TRBV5-1; size: once; length: 13; CDR3: ASSFRLGRLETQY
J: TRBJ2-7; V: TRBV25-1; size: NA; length: 12; CDR3: ASSDVTVYYEQY
J: TRBJ1-1; V: TRBV27; size: NA; length: 20; CDR3: ASSATTGLLGFPPGLNTEAF
J: TRBJ2-1; V: TRBV2; size: NA; length: 11; CDR3: ACRLAGNNEQF
J: TRBJ2-1; V: TRBV28; size: NA; length: 9; CDR3: ASSFSGEQF
J: TRBJ2-1; V: TRBV4-1; size: NA; length: 13; CDR3: ASSSRLGIYTEQF
J: TRBJ2-5; V: TRBV6-1; size: NA; length: 13; CDR3: ASKLIPPRQETQY
J: TRBJ1-5; V: TRBV5-5; size: NA; length: 16; CDR3: ASSPLPSTRGNNQPQH
J: TRBJ1-1; V: TRBV7-9; size: NA; length: 13; CDR3: ASSLGSAVGTEAF
J: TRBJ1-1; V: TRBV6-5; size: NA; length: 10; CDR3: ASRTTASEAF
J: TRBJ2-1; V: TRBV10-3; size: NA; length: 14; CDR3: AISDVSGSGLVEQF
J: TRBJ2-1; V: TRBV7-8; size: NA; length: 14; CDR3: ASSLLGLNSYNEQF
J: TRBJ2-2; V: TRBV7-3; size: NA; length: 14; CDR3: ASSRTSGAVTGELF
J: TRBJ2-1; V: TRBV11-3; size: NA; length: 12; CDR3: ASSFSRTHNEQF
J: TRBJ1-1; V: TRBV4-2; size: NA; length: 12; CDR3: ASSLKRGNTEAF
J: TRBJ2-5; V: TRBV5-1; size: NA; length: 11; CDR3: ASSLEGHRAQY
J: TRBJ2-6; V: TRBV4-2; size: NA; length: 12; CDR3: ASSLGTSPNVLT
J: TRBJ2-7; V: TRBV6-5; size: NA; length: 11; CDR3: ASLGPGSYEQY
J: TRBJ1-6; V: TRBV27; size: NA; length: 14; CDR3: ASSIGLMSYNSPLH
J: TRBJ1-5; V: TRBV27; size: once; length: 13; CDR3: ASSSMVSPQMPQH
J: TRBJ1-2; V: TRBV15; size: NA; length: 14; CDR3: ATSRALGTGNFGYT
J: TRBJ1-5; V: TRBV2; size: NA; length: 11; CDR3: ASKRGAIEPQH
J: TRBJ2-7; V: TRBV13; size: NA; length: 12; CDR3: ASSLLAGASEQY
J: TRBJ1-4; V: TRBV6-6; size: few; length: 12; CDR3: ASNKQGTDEKLF
J: TRBJ1-5; V: TRBV27; size: NA; length: 15; CDR3: ASSSAPGTAINQPQH
J: TRBJ1-1; V: TRBV28; size: NA; length: 13; CDR3: ASTSGSGFNTEAF
J: TRBJ2-7; V: TRBV6-1; size: NA; length: 11; CDR3: ATGRDRAYEQY
J: TRBJ2-3; V: TRBV11-2; size: NA; length: 13; CDR3: ASSRVGRRTDTQY
J: TRBJ1-4; V: TRBV19; size: few; length: 12; CDR3: ASSIRASGGKLF
J: TRBJ2-1; V: TRBV9; size: NA; length: 13; CDR3: ASSPGTGVYNEQF
J: TRBJ2-2; V: TRBV12-5; size: NA; length: 13; CDR3: ASGLGAWGTGELF
J: TRBJ1-5; V: TRBV28; size: NA; length: 14; CDR3: ASSSPDRASNQPQH
J: TRBJ2-7; V: TRBV6-5; size: NA; length: 12; CDR3: ASRIAGPNYEQY
J: TRBJ2-3; V: TRBV5-6; size: NA; length: 12; CDR3: ASRGQAITDTQY
J: TRBJ2-7; V: TRBV30; size: NA; length: 14; CDR3: AWRARQGALSYEQY
J: TRBJ1-4; V: TRBV5-1; size: NA; length: 12; CDR3: ASSSRGGNEKLF
J: TRBJ2-4; V: TRBV10-3; size: NA; length: 9; CDR3: AISDLNIQY
J: TRBJ1-3; V: TRBV21-1; size: once; length: 19; CDR3: ASSKRSGTEGTFGSGNTIY
J: TRBJ2-5; V: TRBV29-1; size: NA; length: 11; CDR3: SVGRGSQETQY
J: TRBJ2-7; V: TRBV5-1; size: NA; length: 13; CDR3: ASSLGLAGPYEQY
J: TRBJ2-5; V: TRBV5-1; size: NA; length: 13; CDR3: ASSILAGAGETQY
J: TRBJ2-1; V: TRBV6-1; size: NA; length: 12; CDR3: ASSWDLWVDEQF
J: TRBJ2-7; V: TRBV5-1; size: NA; length: 12; CDR3: ASSFKDGLREQY
J: TRBJ1-4; V: TRBV6-5; size: once; length: 13; CDR3: ASSSVSVNNEKLF